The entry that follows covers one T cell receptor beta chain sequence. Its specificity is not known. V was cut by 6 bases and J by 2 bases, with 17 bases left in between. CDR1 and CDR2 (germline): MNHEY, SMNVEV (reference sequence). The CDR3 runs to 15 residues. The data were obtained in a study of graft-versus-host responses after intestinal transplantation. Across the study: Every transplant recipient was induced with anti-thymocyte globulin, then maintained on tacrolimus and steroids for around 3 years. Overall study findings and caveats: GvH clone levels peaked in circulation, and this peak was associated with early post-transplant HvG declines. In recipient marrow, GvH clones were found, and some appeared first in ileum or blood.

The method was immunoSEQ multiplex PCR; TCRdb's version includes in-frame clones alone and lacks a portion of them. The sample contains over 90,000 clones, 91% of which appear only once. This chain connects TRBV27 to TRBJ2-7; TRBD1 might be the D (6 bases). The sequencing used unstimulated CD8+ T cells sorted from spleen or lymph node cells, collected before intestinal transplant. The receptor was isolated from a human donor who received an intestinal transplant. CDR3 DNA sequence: TGTGCCAGCAGGATTTATTTCAGGGGCCCCTACGAGCAGTACTTC. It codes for CASRIYFRGPYEQYF.